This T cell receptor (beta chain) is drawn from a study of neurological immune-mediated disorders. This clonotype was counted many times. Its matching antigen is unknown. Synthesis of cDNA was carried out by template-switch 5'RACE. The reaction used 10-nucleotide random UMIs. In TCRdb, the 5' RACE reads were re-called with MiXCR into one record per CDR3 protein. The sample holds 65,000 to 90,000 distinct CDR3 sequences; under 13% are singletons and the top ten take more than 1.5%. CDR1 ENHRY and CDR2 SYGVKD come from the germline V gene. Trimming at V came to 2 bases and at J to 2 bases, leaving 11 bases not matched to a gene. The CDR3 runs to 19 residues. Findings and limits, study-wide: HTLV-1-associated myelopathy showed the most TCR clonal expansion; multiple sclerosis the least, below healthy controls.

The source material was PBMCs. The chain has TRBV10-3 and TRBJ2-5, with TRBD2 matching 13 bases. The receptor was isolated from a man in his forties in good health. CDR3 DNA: TGTGCCATCAGTGAGCCACGGACTAGCGGGAGCCTCGGGCAAGAGACCCAGTACTTC. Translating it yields CAISEPRTSGSLGQETQYF.